These 14 T cell receptor beta chains were sequenced from one sample in a study of cytomegalovirus exposure and HLA in healthy donors. With 60 Vbeta and 13 Jbeta primers, the PCR was carried out. Sequencing was performed with immunoSEQ multiplex PCR; in TCRdb, only in-frame clones are kept and a portion is missing. The sample has more than 95,000 clones, roughly 80% seen once. Sequencing was done on a sample of PBMCs. The receptors originated from a woman aged 35 to 49 in good health and CMV-seronegative.

The rearrangement joins TRBV28 to TRBJ2-2; 10 nucleotides agree with TRBD2. J gave up 7 bases and V 5 bases, and 7 bases lay outside the gene matches. Germline CDR1 MDHEN, CDR2 SYDVKM. The CDR3 covers 15 residues. CDR3 DNA sequence: TGTGCCAGCAGTCGGCTAGCGGGAGTTGTCGGGGAGCTGTTTTTT. Its protein is CASSRLAGVVGELFF.

The chain uses TRBV9 and TRBJ1-3; D gene ambiguous. The CDR3 runs 16 residues. The germline gives CDR1 SGDLS, CDR2 YYNGEE. Trimming removed 0 bases at V and 2 bases at J, with 12 bases between. The CDR3 here is CASSVAGSRAGNTIYF. CDR3 in DNA: TGTGCCAGCAGCGTAGCCGGGAGCCGTGCTGGAAACACCATATATTTT.

The rearrangement uses TRBV28 and TRBJ1-5; unclear D gene. This CDR3 is built from 12 residues. Trimming stripped 6 bases from V and 7 bases from J, with 10 bases between. Germline V lookup: CDR1 MDHEN, CDR2 SYDVKM. The DNA of the CDR3 is TGTGCCAGCAGCCTACCGGGACAGCCCCAGCATTTT. The encoded protein is CASSLPGQPQHF.

The chain combines TRBV9 with TRBJ2-7, with D unresolved. The CDR3 extends over 14 amino acids. The germline gives CDR1 SGDLS, CDR2 YYNGEE. Trimming stripped 0 bases from V and 4 bases from J, with 11 bases between. The CDR3 is CASSVEYSPYEQYF. The CDR3 DNA reads as TGTGCCAGCAGCGTAGAATACTCCCCTTACGAGCAGTACTTC.

Comment on this clone: A junction end diverges from the germline sequence, so it may reflect a read error. The chain joins TRBV7-9 to TRBJ1-1, with D perhaps TRBD1 (5 bases). From germline, CDR1 is SEHNR and CDR2 FQNEAQ (reference sequence). CDR3 length: 12 amino acids. Here the CDR3 reads CSSSPRGVGAFF. CDR3 nucleotide sequence: TGTTCCAGCAGCCCAAGGGGTGTCGGAGCTTTCTTT.

This clone was found a few times. This sequence joins TRBV5-1 and TRBJ2-3; D is undetermined. Germline CDR1 SGHRS, CDR2 YFSETQ. CDR3 length equals 14 residues. V was clipped by 0 bases and J by 0 bases, with 5 bases between them. DNA of the CDR3: TGCGCCAGCAGCTTGGACTACAGCACAGATACGCAGTATTTT. It codes for CASSLDYSTDTQYF.

The gene calls are TRBV27 and TRBJ1-4; D is perhaps TRBD1 (6 bases). V lost 7 bases and J 2 bases, leaving 17 bases between the germline ends. CDR1 and CDR2 (germline): MNHEY, SMNVEV (reference sequence). The CDR3 consists of 16 residues. The CDR3 bases are TGTGCCAGCACGAGACGGGCGGGGGCCACTAATGAAAAACTGTTTTTT. Translated: CASTRRAGATNEKLFF.

This chain links TRBV15 with TRBJ2-7, with 10 bases aligning to TRBD2. The CDR3 has 16 amino acids. Losses at the gene ends were 5 bases for V and 6 bases for J; bases not matched to a gene: 13. Germline V gene data show CDR1 as LNHNV and CDR2 as YYDKDF (reference sequence). For the CDR3, the DNA is TGTGCCACCAGCGGCACAGAGCTAGCGGGGGCGGGCGAGCAGTACTTC. Amino acid sequence: CATSGTELAGAGEQYF.

V gene TRBV5-4 combines with J gene TRBJ2-2; 7 positions agree with TRBD1. Germline CDR1 and CDR2: SGHNT and YYREEE (reference sequence). With 0 bases clipped from V and 6 bases from J, the junction kept 11 bases outside the gene matches. This CDR3 contains 17 residues. CDR3 nucleotide sequence: TGTGCCAGCAGCTTGGCTTTTGTAAAGGGGGCGGCCGGGGAGCTGTTTTTT. Protein: CASSLAFVKGAAGELFF.

This rearrangement joins TRBV7-2 to TRBJ2-1, with TRBD2 identical over 12 bases. CDR1 and CDR2 from the germline V gene are SGHTA and FQGNSA. V was clipped by 1 base and J by 8 bases; unmatched bases: 6. The CDR3 covers 16 residues. The CDR3 region has the DNA TGTGCCAGCAGCTTAGGGGGACTAGCGGGCCGAGATGAGCAGTTCTTC. Protein: CASSLGGLAGRDEQFF.

This chain joins TRBV28 and TRBJ2-2, with unresolved D. Per germline, CDR1 MDHEN and CDR2 SYDVKM. The CDR3 totals 16 residues. V was pared by 6 bases and J by 4 bases, with 18 bases between. CDR3 loop: CASRILTVAGTGELFF. The DNA for the CDR3 is TGTGCCAGCAGGATACTGACGGTAGCTGGCACCGGGGAGCTGTTTTTT.

The chain employs TRBV6-6 and TRBJ1-1, with TRBD1 as a possible D gene (6 bases). There are 13 residues in the CDR3. The V end was cut by 6 bases, the J end by 5 bases, with 13 bases between. In germline, CDR1 is MNHNY, CDR2 SVGAGI (reference sequence). The CDR3 protein is CASSLRQGTEAFF. CDR3 nucleotides: TGTGCCAGCAGCCTCCGGCAGGGGACTGAAGCTTTCTTT.

J is TRBJ2-7 and V is TRBV11-2; 9 bases map to TRBD2. CDR3 size: 15 residues. J lost 3 bases, V lost 5 bases, and 8 bases had no gene match. Germline V gene data show CDR1 as SGHAT and CDR2 as FQNNGV. The CDR3 DNA follows: TGTGCCAGCAGCCTCACTAGCGGGCCCCTCTACGAGCAGTACTTC. Protein: CASSLTSGPLYEQYF. The entire variable domain, with the rest obtained from reference TRBV11-2 and TRBJ2-7, is as follows: EAGVAQSPRYKIIEKRQSVAFWCNPISGHATLYWYQQILGQGPKLLIQFQNNGVVDDSQLPKDRFSAERLKGVDSTLKIQPAKLEDSAVYLCASSLTSGPLYEQYFGPGTRLTVT.

This sequence joins TRBV28 and TRBJ2-7, with 9 bases fitting TRBD1. In germline, CDR1 is MDHEN, CDR2 SYDVKM. The CDR3 covers 16 residues. V gave up 6 bases and J gave up 6 bases; unmatched junction bases: 15. CDR3 sequence: CASSHRPGQGPLEQYF. Written as DNA, the CDR3 is TGTGCCAGCAGCCACCGACCGGGACAGGGCCCCCTCGAGCAGTACTTC. Using reference TRBV28 and TRBJ2-7 for the parts outside the CDR3, the full variable domain is DVKVTQSSRYLVKRTGEKVFLECVQDMDHENMFWYRQDPGLGLRLIYFSYDVKMKEKGDIPEGYSVSREKKERFSLILESASTNQTSMYLCASSHRPGQGPLEQYFGPGTRLTVT.